This T cell receptor (beta chain) was documented in a study of CD8 T cells in Susac syndrome. Random-hexamer reverse transcription was applied to roughly 0.5 to 1 ug RNA. Multiplex PCR with immunoSEQ amplified the TCR beta CDR3 across 54 Vbeta and 13 Jbeta. TCRdb analysed the immunoSEQ multiplex PCR reads with MiXCR anew, one entry per CDR3 protein. The profile covers about 430,000 distinct CDR3 sequences, with more than 80% appearing a single time and about 0.12% taken by the ten largest. Germline loops: CDR1 MNHEY, CDR2 SMNVEV (reference sequence). Trimming left V 4 bases short and J 4 bases short, with 8 bases between. CDR3 length equals 13 residues. Sequencing of TCR beta was performed on blood CD8+ and CD4+ T cells. The multiple sclerosis controls, all treatment-naive patients, had relapsing-remitting disease that was stable or active. Isolation of CD8+ and CD4+ T cells was performed negatively, whereas enrichment of TEMRA cells was done by FACS.

The chain has TRBV27 and TRBJ1-5, with D hard to call. This TCR was sampled from a human donor with multiple sclerosis. Sequences were obtained from CD8+ T cells from PBMCs. This chain's CDR3 is CASSWSENQPQHF. CDR3 coding DNA: TGTGCCAGCAGTTGGAGTGAGAATCAGCCCCAGCATTTT.